The next 8 T cell receptor beta chains were all read from a single sample in a study of T-cell reconstitution after alpha-beta-depleted transplantation in children. Unique molecular identifiers were used in preparing the TCRbeta library. From the PCR reads, TCRdb called clonotypes with MiXCR, one entry per CDR3 protein. The table lists about 420,000 distinct CDR3 sequences, under 20% of them singletons. Sequencing was performed on PBMCs, mostly from graft donor cells, taken 360 days after TCRalphabeta/CD19-depleted stem cell transplant. Receptors originate from a boy younger than two who had a stem cell transplant for Wiskott-Aldrich syndrome, so the T cells may come from the graft donor.

The chain joins TRBV12-3 or TRBV12-4 to TRBJ2-3; D is uncertain. The CDR3 sequence is 12 residues long. Trimming pared 2 bases from V and 9 bases from J, leaving 9 bases between. The CDR3 DNA follows: TGTGCCAGCAGTTTAAGTGCGTGGACGCAGTATTTT. Its translation is CASSLSAWTQYF.

The V and J genes are TRBV7-8 and TRBJ2-1; D possibly corresponds to TRBD2 (5 bases). The V end was cut by 2 bases, the J end by 3 bases, with 14 bases between. This CDR3 is 16 amino acids long. In germline, CDR1 is SGHVS, CDR2 FQNEAQ. The CDR3 here is CASSLYEGADYNEQFF. CDR3 in DNA: TGTGCCAGCAGCTTATATGAGGGAGCGGACTACAATGAGCAGTTCTTC.

This chain joins TRBV20-1 and TRBJ2-5; 9 bases are a match to TRBD2. This CDR3 is 15 amino acids long. After removal of 5 bases from V and 2 bases from J, the junction contained 9 bases not matched to a gene. Looked up from germline, CDR1 is DFQATT and CDR2 is SNEGSKA (reference sequence). The CDR3 loop reads CSAGSASGVQETQYF. CDR3 nucleotide sequence: TGCAGTGCTGGAAGTGCTAGCGGGGTTCAAGAGACCCAGTACTTC.

This clonotype was seen repeatedly, ten times or more. The J gene is TRBJ1-3, the V gene TRBV7-9, with D unclear. Germline CDR1 reads SEHNR; CDR2 reads FQNEAQ (reference sequence). This CDR3 region has 16 residues. Trimming removed 5 bases at V and 0 bases at J, with 14 bases between. The CDR3 sequence: CASSPPGIYSGNTIYF. CDR3 coding DNA: TGTGCCAGCAGCCCCCCAGGAATCTACTCTGGAAACACCATATATTTT.

This clonotype turned up a few times. The chain combines TRBV4-1 with TRBJ2-7; D may be TRBD2 (7 bases). CDR3 length: 16 residues. The germline gives CDR1 MGHRA, CDR2 YSYEKL. Deletions cut 0 bases from V and 11 bases from J, with 23 bases between. This CDR3 is CASSQDGPGDYLPKYF. The CDR3 nucleotides are TGCGCCAGCAGCCAAGATGGTCCAGGGGACTACCTTCCAAAGTACTTC.

This chain uses TRBV20-1 with TRBJ2-7; 7 bases map to TRBD2. This CDR3 is 14 amino acids long. V lost 5 bases to trimming and J lost 4 bases; unmatched junction nucleotides: 11. Germline V gene sequence: CDR1 DFQATT, CDR2 SNEGSKA (reference sequence). The CDR3, as DNA: TGCAGTGCTTCAGAACTAGCGTGGGAGTACGAGCAGTACTTC. It specifies CSASELAWEYEQYF.

This clonotype was seen repeatedly, ten times or more. The chain links TRBV12-3 or TRBV12-4 to TRBJ2-1, with TRBD2 matching 13 bases. CDR3 length: 15 amino acids. V was pared by 1 base and J by 7 bases, with 1 base of the junction left unmatched. In DNA form, the CDR3 reads TGTGCCAGCAGTTTAGGACTAGCGGGGGGAAATGAGCAGTTCTTC. Translated: CASSLGLAGGNEQFF.

The V call is TRBV20-1, the J call TRBJ1-2, with 7 nucleotides matching TRBD1. With V trimmed by 2 bases and J by 4 bases, 4 bases remained unmatched. Germline V gives CDR1 DFQATT, CDR2 SNEGSKA (reference sequence). This CDR3 is built from 13 residues. CDR3 protein: CSARRQGPYGYTF. For the CDR3, the DNA is TGCAGTGCTAGAAGACAGGGACCCTATGGCTACACCTTC.